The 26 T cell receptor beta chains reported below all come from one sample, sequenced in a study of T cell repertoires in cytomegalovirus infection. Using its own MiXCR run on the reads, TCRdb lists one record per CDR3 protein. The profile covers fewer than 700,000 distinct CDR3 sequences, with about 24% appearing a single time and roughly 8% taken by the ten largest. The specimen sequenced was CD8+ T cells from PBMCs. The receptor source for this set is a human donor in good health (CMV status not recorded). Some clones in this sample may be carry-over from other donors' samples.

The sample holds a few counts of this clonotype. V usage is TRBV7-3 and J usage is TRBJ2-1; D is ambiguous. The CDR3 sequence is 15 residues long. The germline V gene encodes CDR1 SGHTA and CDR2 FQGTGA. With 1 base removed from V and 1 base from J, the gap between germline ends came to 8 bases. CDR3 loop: CASSLIRKSYNEQFF. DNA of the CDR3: TGTGCCAGCAGCTTAATCCGAAAATCCTACAATGAGCAGTTCTTC.

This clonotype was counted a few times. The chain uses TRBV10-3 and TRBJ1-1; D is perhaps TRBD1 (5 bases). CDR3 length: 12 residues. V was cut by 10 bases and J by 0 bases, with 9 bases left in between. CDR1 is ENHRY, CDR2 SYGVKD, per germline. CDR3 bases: TGTGCCACCGGGGGAATGAACACTGAAGCTTTCTTT. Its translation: CATGGMNTEAFF.

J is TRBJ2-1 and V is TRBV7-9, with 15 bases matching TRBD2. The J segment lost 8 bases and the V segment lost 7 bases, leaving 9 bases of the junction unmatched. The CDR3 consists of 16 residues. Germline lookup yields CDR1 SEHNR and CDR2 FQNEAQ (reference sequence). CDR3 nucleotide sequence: TGTGCCAGCACTATTACTGGACTAGCGGGGGGGCATGAGCAGTTCTTC. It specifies CASTITGLAGGHEQFF.

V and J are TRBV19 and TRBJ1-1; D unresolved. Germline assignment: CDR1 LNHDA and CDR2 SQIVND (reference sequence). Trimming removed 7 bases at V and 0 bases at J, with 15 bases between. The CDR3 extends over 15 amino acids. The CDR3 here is CASKFLEGMNTEAFF. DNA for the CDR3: TGTGCCAGTAAATTTTTGGAGGGAATGAACACTGAAGCTTTCTTT. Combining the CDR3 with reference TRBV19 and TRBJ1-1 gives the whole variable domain DGGITQSPKYLFRKEGQNVTLSCEQNLNHDAMYWYRQDPGQGLRLIYYSQIVNDFQKGDIAEGYSVSREKKESFPLTVTSAQKNPTAFYLCASKFLEGMNTEAFFGQGTRLTVV.

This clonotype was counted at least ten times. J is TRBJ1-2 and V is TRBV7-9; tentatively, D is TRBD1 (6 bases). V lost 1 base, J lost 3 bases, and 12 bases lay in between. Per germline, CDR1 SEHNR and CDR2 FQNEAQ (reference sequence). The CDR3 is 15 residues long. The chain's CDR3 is CASSLGQDLYYGYTF. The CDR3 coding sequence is TGTGCCAGCAGCTTAGGACAGGATCTTTACTATGGCTACACCTTC. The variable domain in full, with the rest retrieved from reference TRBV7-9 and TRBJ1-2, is DTGVSQNPRHKITKRGQNVTFRCDPISEHNRLYWYRQTLGQGPEFLTYFQNEAQLEKSRLLSDRFSAERPKGSFSTLEIQRTEQGDSAMYLCASSLGQDLYYGYTFGSGTRLTVV.

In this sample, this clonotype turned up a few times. CDR3 protein: CASSRGGTGFGELFF. Here the CDR3 DNA reads TGCGCCAGCAGCCGCGGCGGGACAGGTTTCGGGGAGCTGTTTTTT. The V and J genes are TRBV5-1 and TRBJ2-2, with TRBD1 matching 8 bases. In germline, CDR1 is SGHRS, CDR2 YFSETQ. The junction had 9 bases not matched to a gene; V was cut back by 4 bases and J by 7 bases. The CDR3 has 15 residues.

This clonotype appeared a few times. The chain's CDR3 is CASTTPSLGLGDTEAFF. The CDR3 DNA is TGTGCCAGCACAACCCCAAGTTTGGGGCTTGGCGACACTGAAGCTTTCTTT. The chain uses TRBV5-4 and TRBJ1-1; maybe TRBD1 (5 bases). Trimming shortened V by 6 bases and J by 3 bases, and 24 bases separated the two germline ends. The CDR3 is made up of 17 amino acids. Germline-derived CDR1 and CDR2 are SGHNT and YYREEE (reference sequence).

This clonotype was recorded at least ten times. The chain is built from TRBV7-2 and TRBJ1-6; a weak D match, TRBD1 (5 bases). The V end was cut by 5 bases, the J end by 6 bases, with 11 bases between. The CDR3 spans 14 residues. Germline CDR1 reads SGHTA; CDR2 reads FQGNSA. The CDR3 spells CASSLWDGNSPLHF. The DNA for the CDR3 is TGTGCCAGCAGCCTATGGGACGGTAATTCACCCCTCCACTTT.

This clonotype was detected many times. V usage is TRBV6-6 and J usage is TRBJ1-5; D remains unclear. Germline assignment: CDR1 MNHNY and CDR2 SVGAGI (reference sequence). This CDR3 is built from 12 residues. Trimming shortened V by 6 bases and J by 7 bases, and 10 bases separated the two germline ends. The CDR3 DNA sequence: TGTGCCAGCAGCAATCGGTTACAGCCCCAGCATTTT. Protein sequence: CASSNRLQPQHF.

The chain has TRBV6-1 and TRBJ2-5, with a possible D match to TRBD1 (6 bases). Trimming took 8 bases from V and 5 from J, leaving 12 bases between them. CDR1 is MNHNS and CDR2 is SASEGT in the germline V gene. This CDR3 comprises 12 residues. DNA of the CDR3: TGTGCCAGCGGTGGACAGACGGAGACCCAGTACTTC. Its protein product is CASGGQTETQYF.

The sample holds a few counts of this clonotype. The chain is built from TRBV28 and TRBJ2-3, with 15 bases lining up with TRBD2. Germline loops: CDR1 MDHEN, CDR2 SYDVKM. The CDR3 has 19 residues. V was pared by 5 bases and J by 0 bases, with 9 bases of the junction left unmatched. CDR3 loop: CASSGLAGGAVTSTDTQYF. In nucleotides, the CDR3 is TGTGCCAGCAGTGGACTAGCGGGGGGGGCCGTTACTAGCACAGATACGCAGTATTTT.

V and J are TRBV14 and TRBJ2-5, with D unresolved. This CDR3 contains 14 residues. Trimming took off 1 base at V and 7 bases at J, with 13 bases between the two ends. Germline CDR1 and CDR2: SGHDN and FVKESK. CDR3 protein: CASSQVAPGWTQYF. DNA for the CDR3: TGTGCCAGCAGCCAAGTGGCCCCTGGGTGGACCCAGTACTTC.

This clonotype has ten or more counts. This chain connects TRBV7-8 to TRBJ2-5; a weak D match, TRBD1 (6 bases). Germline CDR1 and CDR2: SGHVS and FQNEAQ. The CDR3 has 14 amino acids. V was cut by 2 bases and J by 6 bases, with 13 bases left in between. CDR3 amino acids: CASSLTGIAQTQYF. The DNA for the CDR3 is TGTGCCAGCAGCTTAACAGGGATCGCGCAGACCCAGTACTTC.

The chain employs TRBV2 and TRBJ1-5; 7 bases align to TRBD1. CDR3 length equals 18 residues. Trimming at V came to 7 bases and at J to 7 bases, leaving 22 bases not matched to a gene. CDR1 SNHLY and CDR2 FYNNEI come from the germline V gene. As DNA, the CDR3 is TGTGCCAGCACCATCCTTAGAGACAGGGAGGGTGTGCCGCAGCCCCAGCATTTT. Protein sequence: CASTILRDREGVPQPQHF.

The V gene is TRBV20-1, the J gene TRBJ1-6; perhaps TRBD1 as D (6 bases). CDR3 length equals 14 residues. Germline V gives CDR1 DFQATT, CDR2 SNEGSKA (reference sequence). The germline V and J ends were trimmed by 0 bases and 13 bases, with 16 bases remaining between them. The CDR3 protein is CSAREPGHPMPLHF. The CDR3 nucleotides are TGCAGTGCTAGAGAGCCGGGACACCCCATGCCCCTCCACTTT.

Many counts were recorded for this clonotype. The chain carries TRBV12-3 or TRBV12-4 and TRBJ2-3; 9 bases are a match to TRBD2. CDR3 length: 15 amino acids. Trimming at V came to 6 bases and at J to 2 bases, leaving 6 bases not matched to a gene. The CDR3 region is CASSKSGGLTDTQYF. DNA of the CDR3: TGTGCCAGCAGCAAAAGCGGGGGGCTCACAGATACGCAGTATTTT.

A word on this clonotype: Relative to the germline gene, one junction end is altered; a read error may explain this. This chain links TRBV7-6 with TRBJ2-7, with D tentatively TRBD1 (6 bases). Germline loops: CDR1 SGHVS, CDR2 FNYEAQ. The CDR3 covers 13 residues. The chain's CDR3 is CASSRGTFYEQHF. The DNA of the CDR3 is TGTGCCAGCAGTAGGGGGACCTTCTACGAGCAGCACTTC.

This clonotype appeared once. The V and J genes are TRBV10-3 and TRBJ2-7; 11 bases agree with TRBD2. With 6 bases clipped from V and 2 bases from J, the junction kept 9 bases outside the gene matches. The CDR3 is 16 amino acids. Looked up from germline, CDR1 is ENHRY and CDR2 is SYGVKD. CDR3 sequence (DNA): TGTGCCATCAGGGGGCCCGGGACTAGCGGTACCTACGAGCAGTACGTC. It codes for CAIRGPGTSGTYEQYV.

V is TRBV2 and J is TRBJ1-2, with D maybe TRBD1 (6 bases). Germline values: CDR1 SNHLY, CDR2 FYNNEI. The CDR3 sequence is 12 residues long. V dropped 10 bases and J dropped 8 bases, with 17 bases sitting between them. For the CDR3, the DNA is TGTGCCAACATACCGGGGGCGGAAGGCTACACCTTC. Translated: CANIPGAEGYTF.

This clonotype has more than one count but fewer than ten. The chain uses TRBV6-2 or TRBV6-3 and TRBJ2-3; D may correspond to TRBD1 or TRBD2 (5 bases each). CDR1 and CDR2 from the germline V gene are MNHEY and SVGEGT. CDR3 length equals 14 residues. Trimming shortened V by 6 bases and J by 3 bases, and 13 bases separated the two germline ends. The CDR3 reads CASSWGPSTDTQYF. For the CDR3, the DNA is TGTGCCAGCAGCTGGGGACCCTCAACAGATACGCAGTATTTT.

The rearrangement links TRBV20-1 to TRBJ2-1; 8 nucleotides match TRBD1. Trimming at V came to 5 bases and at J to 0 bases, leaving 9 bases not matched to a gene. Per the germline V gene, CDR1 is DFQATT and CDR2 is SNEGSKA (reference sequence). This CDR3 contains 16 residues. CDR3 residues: CSAGKTGTGSYNEQFF. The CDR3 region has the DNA TGCAGTGCTGGAAAAACCGGGACAGGCTCCTACAATGAGCAGTTCTTC.

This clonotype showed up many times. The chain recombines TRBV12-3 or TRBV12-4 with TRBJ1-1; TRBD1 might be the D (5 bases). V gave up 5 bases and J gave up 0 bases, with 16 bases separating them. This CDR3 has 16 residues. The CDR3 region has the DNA TGTGCCAGCAGTAGGGACGGTTTGCGGATGAACACTGAAGCTTTCTTT. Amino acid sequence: CASSRDGLRMNTEAFF.

CDR3 nucleotide sequence: TGCAGCGTTGTACAGGGGGCGAGTTATGGCTACACCTTC. Translated: CSVVQGASYGYTF. The chain links TRBV29-1 to TRBJ1-2, with TRBD1 matching 9 bases. This CDR3 region has 13 residues. V was pared by 4 bases and J by 5 bases, with 5 bases of the junction left unmatched. The germline V gene has CDR1 SQVTM and CDR2 ANQGSEA.

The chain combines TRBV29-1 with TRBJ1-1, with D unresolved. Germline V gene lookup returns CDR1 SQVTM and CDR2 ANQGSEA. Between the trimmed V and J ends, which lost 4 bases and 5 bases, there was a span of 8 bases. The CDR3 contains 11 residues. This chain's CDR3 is CSVVSGTEAFF. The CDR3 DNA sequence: TGCAGCGTTGTAAGCGGGACTGAAGCTTTCTTT.

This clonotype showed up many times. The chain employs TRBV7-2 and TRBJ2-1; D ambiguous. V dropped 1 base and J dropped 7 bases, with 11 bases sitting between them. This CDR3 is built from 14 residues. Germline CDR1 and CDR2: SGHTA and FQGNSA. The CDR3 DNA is TGTGCCAGCAGCTTAGAAGGGTATTGGAATGAGCAGTTCTTC. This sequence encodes CASSLEGYWNEQFF.

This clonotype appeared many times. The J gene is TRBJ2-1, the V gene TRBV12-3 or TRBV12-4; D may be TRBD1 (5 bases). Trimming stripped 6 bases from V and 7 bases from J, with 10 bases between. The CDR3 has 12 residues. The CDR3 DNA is TGTGCCAGCAGGGGGCTTGGGAATGAGCAGTTCTTC. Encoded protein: CASRGLGNEQFF.